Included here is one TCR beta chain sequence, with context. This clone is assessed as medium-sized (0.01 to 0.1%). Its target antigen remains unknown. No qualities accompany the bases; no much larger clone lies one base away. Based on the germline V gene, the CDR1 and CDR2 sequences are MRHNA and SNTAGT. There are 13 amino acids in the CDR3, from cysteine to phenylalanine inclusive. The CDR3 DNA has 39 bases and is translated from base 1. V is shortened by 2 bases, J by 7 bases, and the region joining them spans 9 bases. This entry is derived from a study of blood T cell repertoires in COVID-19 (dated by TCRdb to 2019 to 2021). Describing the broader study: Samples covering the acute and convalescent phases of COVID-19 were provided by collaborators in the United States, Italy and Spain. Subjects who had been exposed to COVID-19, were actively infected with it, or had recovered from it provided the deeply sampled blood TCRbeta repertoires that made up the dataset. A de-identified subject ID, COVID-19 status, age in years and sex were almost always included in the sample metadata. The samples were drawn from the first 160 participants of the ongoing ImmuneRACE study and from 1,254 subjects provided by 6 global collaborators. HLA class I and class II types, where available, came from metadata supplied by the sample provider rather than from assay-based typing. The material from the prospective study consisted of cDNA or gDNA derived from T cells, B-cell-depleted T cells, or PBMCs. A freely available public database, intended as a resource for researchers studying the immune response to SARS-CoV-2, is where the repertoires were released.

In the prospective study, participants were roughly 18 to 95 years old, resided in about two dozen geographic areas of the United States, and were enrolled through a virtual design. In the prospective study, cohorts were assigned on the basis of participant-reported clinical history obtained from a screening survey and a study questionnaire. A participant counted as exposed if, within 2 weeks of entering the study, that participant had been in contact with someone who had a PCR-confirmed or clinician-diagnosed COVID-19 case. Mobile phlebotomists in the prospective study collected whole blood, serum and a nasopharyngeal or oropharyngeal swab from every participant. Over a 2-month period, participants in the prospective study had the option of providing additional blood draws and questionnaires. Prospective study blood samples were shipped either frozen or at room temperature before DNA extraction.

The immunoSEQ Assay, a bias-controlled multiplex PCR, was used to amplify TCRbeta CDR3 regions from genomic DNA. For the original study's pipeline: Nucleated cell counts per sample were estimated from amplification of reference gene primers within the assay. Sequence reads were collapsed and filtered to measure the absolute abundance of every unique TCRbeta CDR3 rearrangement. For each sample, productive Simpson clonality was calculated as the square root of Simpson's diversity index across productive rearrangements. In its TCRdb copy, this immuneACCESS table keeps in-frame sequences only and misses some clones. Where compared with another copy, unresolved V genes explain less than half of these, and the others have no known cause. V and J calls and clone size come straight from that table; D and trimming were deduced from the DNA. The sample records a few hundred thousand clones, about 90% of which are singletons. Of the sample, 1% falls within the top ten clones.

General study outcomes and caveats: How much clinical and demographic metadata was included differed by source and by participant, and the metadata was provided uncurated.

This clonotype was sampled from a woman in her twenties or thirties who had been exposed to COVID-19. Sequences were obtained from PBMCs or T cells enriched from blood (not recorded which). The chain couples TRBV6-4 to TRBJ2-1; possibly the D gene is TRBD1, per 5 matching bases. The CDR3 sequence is CASSDQQENEQFF. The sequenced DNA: TGTGCCAGCAGTGACCAACAGGAGAATGAGCAGTTCTTC.